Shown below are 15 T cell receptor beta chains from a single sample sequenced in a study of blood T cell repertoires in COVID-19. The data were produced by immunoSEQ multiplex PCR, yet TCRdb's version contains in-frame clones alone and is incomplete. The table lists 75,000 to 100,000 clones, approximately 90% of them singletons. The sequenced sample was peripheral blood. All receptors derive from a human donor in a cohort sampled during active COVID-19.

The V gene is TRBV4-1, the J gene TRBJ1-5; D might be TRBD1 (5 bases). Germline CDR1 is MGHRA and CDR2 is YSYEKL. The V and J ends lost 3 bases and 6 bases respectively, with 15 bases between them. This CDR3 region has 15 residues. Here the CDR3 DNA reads TGCGCCAGCAGCCAGATCCAGGGTCTAGGTCAGCCCCAGCATTTT. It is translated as CASSQIQGLGQPQHF.

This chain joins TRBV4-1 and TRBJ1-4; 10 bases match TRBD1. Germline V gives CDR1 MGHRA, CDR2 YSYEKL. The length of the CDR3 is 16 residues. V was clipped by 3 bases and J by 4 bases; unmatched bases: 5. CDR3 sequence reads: CASSQAGTGVNEKLFF. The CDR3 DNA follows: TGCGCCAGCAGCCAGGCGGGGACAGGGGTTAATGAAAAACTGTTTTTT.

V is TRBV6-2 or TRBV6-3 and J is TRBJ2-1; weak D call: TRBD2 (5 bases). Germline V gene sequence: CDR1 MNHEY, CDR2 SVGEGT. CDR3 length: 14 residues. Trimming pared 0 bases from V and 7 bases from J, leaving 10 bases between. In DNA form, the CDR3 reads TGTGCCAGCAGTTACTCGAGAGGGATAAATGAGCAGTTCTTC. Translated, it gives CASSYSRGINEQFF.

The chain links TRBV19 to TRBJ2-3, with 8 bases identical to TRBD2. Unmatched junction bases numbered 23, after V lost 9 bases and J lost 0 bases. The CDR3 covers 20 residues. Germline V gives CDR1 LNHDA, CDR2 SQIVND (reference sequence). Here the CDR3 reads CASSSRPRGGEPSSTDTQYF. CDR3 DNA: TGTGCCAGCTCTTCAAGACCCCGGGGGGGTGAACCTTCTAGCACAGATACGCAGTATTTT.

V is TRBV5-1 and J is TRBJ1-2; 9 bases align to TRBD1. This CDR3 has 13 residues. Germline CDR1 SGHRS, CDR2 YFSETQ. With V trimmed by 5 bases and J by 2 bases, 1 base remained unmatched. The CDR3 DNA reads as TGCGCCAGCAGGGGACAGGGAAACTATGGCTACACCTTC. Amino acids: CASRGQGNYGYTF. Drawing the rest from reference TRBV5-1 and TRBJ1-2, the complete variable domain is KAGVTQTPRYLIKTRGQQVTLSCSPISGHRSVSWYQQTPGQGLQFLFEYFSETQRNKGNFPGRFSGRQFSNSRSEMNVSTLELGDSALYLCASRGQGNYGYTFGSGTRLTVV.

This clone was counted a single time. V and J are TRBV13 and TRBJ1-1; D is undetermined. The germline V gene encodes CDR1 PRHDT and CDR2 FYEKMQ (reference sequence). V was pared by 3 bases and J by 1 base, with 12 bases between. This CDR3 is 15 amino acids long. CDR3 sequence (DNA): TGTGCCAGCAGCTTTAGCGAGGCCCGGAACACTGAAGCTTTCTTT. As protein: CASSFSEARNTEAFF.

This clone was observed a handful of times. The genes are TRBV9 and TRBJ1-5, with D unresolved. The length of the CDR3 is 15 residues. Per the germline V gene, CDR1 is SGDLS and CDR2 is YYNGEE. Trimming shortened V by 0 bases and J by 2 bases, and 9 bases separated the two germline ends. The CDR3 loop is CASSVGVGGNQPQHF. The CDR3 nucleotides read TGTGCCAGCAGCGTAGGGGTCGGAGGCAATCAGCCCCAGCATTTT.

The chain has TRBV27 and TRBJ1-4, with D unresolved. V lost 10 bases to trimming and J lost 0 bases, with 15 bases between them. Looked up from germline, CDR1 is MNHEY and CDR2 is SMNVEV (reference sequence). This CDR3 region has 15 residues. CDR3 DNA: TGTGCCACTAAGGCGGAGGTAGCAACTAATGAAAAACTGTTTTTT. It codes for CATKAEVATNEKLFF.

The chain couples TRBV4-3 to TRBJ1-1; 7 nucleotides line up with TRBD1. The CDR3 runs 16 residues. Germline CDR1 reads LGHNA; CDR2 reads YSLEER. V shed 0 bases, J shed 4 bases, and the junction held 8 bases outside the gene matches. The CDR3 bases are TGCGCCAGCAGCCAAGATGGCCCAGGGGGGAGCACTGAAGCTTTCTTT. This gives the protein CASSQDGPGGSTEAFF.

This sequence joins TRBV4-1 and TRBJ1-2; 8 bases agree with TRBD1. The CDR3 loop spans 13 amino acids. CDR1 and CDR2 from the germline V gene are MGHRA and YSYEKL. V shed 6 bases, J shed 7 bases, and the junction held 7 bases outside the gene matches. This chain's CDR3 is CASSPGQGSGYTF. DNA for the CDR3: TGCGCCAGCAGTCCTGGACAGGGCTCTGGCTACACCTTC.

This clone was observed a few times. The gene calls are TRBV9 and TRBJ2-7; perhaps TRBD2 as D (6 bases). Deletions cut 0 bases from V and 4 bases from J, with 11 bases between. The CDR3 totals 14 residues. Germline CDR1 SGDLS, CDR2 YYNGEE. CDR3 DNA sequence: TGTGCCAGCAGCGTAGGGCTGGGGGGATACGAGCAGTACTTC. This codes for CASSVGLGGYEQYF.

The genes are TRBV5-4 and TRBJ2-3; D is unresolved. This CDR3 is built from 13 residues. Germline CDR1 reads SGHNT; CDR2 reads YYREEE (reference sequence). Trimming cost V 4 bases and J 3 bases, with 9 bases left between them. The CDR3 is CASSRPQTDTQYF. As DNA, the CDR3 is TGTGCCAGCAGCCGTCCTCAGACAGATACGCAGTATTTT. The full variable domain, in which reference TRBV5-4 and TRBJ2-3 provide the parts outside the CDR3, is ETGVTQSPTHLIKTRGQQVTLRCSSQSGHNTVSWYQQALGQGPQFIFQYYREEENGRGNFPPRFSGLQFPNYSSELNVNALELDDSALYLCASSRPQTDTQYFGPGTRLTVL.

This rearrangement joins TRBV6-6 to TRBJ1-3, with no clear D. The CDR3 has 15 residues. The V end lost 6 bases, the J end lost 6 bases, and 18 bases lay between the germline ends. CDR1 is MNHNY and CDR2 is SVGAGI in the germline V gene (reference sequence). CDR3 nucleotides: TGTGCCAGCAGCCGGACGGACTCCGTAGCAAACACCATATATTTT. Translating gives CASSRTDSVANTIYF.

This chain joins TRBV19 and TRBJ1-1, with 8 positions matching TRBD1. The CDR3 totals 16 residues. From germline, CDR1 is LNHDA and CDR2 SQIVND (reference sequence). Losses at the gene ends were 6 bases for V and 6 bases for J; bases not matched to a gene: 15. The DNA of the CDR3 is TGTGCCAGTAGATCCGGACAGGGTAATCGTGGTCCTGAAGCTTTCTTT. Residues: CASRSGQGNRGPEAFF.

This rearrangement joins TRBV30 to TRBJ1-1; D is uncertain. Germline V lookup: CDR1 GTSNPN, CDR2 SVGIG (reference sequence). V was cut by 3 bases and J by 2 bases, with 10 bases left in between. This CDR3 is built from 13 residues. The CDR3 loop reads CAWRNGLNTEAFF. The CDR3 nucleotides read TGTGCCTGGAGAAACGGTCTCAACACTGAAGCTTTCTTT.